This T cell receptor beta chain was profiled in a study of blood T cell repertoires in COVID-19. Germline CDR1 reads SGDLS; CDR2 reads YYNGEE. Between the trimmed V and J ends, which lost 0 bases and 0 bases, there was a span of 9 bases. This CDR3 is 15 amino acids long. This table comes from immunoSEQ multiplex PCR, and its TCRdb copy is limited to in-frame clones, with some not included. The sample lists some 300,000 clones, roughly 89% occurring once. The V call is TRBV9, the J call TRBJ1-1; D is perhaps TRBD1 (5 bases). The sample was PBMCs or T cells enriched from blood (not recorded which). This clonotype originated in a woman aged 40-49 years who had recovered from COVID-19. Written as DNA, the CDR3 is TGTGCCAGCAGCGTAGGGGGGGAGGTGAACACTGAAGCTTTCTTT. Its protein is CASSVGGEVNTEAFF.